These 9 T cell receptor beta chains were sequenced from one sample in a study of pediatric ulcerative colitis. Assay used: immunoSEQ multiplex PCR; TCRdb lists only in-frame clones, some missing. Of 13,000 to 15,000 clones detected, 85% to 90% appear once; the ten largest clones hold 0.75% to 1%. Sequencing was performed on blood. The receptors come from a boy between 5 and 17 years old with moderate ulcerative colitis.

The chain is built from TRBV7-2 and TRBJ2-5; D unclear. The V and J ends lost 5 bases and 5 bases respectively, with 15 bases between them. CDR1 and CDR2 (germline): SGHTA, FQGNSA. The CDR3 runs 14 residues. In DNA, the CDR3 is TGTGCCAGCAGCGCGCTCCTAGAGGCCGAGACCCAGTACTTC. This sequence encodes CASSALLEAETQYF.

The chain is built from TRBV27 and TRBJ2-2, with 9 nucleotides matching TRBD1. The CDR3 extends over 17 amino acids. The junction had 12 bases not matched to a gene; V was cut back by 6 bases and J by 4 bases. Germline CDR1 is MNHEY and CDR2 is SMNVEV (reference sequence). The CDR3 DNA reads as TGTGCCAGCAGACCAAGTCCAGGGACAGGGCTCACCGGGGAGCTGTTTTTT. It is translated as CASRPSPGTGLTGELFF.

This chain connects TRBV27 to TRBJ1-1, with 8 bases lining up with TRBD1. The CDR3 has 14 amino acids. Germline assignment: CDR1 MNHEY and CDR2 SMNVEV (reference sequence). J gave up 7 bases and V 5 bases, and 9 bases lay outside the gene matches. The CDR3 bases are TGTGCCAGCAGTGTAGACAGGGGTGACGGTGAAGCTTTCTTT. It encodes CASSVDRGDGEAFF.

The gene calls are TRBV19 and TRBJ1-2; TRBD1 is a possible D gene (5 bases). V dropped 10 bases and J dropped 7 bases, with 31 bases sitting between them. Germline V gene data show CDR1 as LNHDA and CDR2 as SQIVND (reference sequence). This CDR3 has 17 amino acids. Here the CDR3 reads CAIRYLVAGSVVGGYTF. The CDR3 region has the DNA TGTGCCATCAGGTATCTTGTGGCAGGGTCCGTCGTCGGTGGCTACACCTTC.

The J gene is TRBJ2-6, the V gene TRBV2; either TRBD1 or TRBD2 may supply D (6 bases each). This CDR3 contains 14 residues. The germline V and J ends were trimmed by 8 bases and 4 bases, with 12 bases remaining between them. Germline-derived CDR1 and CDR2 are SNHLY and FYNNEI. This CDR3 reads CASEEGGGANVLTF. CDR3 nucleotide sequence: TGTGCCAGCGAGGAGGGGGGCGGGGCCAACGTCCTGACTTTC.

This chain links TRBV4-1 with TRBJ2-5; 7 bases line up with TRBD2. The CDR3 extends over 17 amino acids. J lost 5 bases, V lost 4 bases, and 16 bases had no gene match. From germline, CDR1 is MGHRA and CDR2 YSYEKL. CDR3 DNA sequence: TGCGCCAGCAGCCCGAGCCGGGACTACCCTGTGGGTGAGACCCAGTACTTC. Protein: CASSPSRDYPVGETQYF.

This clone was counted once. The J gene is TRBJ2-3, the V gene TRBV5-1; TRBD2 agrees at 7 bases. V was clipped by 0 bases and J by 5 bases; unmatched bases: 18. The CDR3 loop spans 19 amino acids. The V gene's germline CDR1 is SGHRS and CDR2 YFSETQ. Here the CDR3 DNA reads TGCGCCAGCAGCTTGGATTCCAGAGTTCGTGGCGGGGGTCAAGATACGCAGTATTTT. Encoded protein: CASSLDSRVRGGGQDTQYF.

V gene TRBV4-2 combines with J gene TRBJ2-5; 8 bases are shared with TRBD1. After removal of 0 bases from V and 4 bases from J, the junction contained 1 base not matched to a gene. Germline-derived CDR1 and CDR2 are LGHNA and YNFKEQ. The CDR3 runs to 14 residues. The CDR3 DNA reads as TGTGCCAGCAGCCAAGAGGGGACAGGAGAGACCCAGTACTTC. This codes for CASSQEGTGETQYF.

The chain combines TRBV19 with TRBJ1-3; 10 bases align to TRBD1. The CDR3 is 16 residues long. The junction had 7 bases not matched to a gene; V was cut back by 4 bases and J by 4 bases. Germline CDR1 and CDR2: LNHDA and SQIVND (reference sequence). The CDR3 here is CASSTRDRGVGNTIYF. The DNA for the CDR3 is TGTGCCAGTAGTACGCGGGACAGGGGAGTCGGAAACACCATATATTTT.